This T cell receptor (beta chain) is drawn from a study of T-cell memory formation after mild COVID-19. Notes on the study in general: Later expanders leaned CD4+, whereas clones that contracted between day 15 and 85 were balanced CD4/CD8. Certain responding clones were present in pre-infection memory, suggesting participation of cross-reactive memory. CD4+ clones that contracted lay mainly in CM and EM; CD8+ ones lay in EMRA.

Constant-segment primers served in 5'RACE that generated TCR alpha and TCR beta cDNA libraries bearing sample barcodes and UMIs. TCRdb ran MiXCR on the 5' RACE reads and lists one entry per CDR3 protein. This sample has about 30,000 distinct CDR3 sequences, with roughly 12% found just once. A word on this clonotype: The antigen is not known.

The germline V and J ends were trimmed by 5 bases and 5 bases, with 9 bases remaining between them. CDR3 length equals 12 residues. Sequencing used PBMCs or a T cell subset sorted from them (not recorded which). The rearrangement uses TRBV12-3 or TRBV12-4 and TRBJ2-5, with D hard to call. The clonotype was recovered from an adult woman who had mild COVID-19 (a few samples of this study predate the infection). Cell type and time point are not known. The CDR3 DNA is TGTGCCAGCAGTCCGACTGCCGAGACCCAGTACTTC. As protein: CASSPTAETQYF.